The 2 T cell receptor beta chains given below trace back to one sample, sequenced in a study of blood T cell repertoires in COVID-19. Libraries were prepared by immunoSEQ multiplex PCR; TCRdb keeps only in-frame clonotypes and omits some of them. The sample has a few hundred thousand clones, 87% seen once; the top ten hold about 6%. Sequenced: peripheral blood. The receptors shown here come from a man in his 60s who had recovered from COVID-19.

The chain has TRBV7-2 and TRBJ1-5; 9 bases align to TRBD1. The CDR3 has 18 residues. Germline V gene data show CDR1 as SGHTA and CDR2 as FQGNSA. V lost 1 base and J lost 0; bases outside the gene matches: 7. The CDR3 DNA sequence: TGTGCCAGCAGCTTAGAGACAGGGGGTCCGATTAGCAATCAGCCCCAGCATTTT. Translating gives CASSLETGGPISNQPQHF.

This rearrangement joins TRBV7-3 to TRBJ1-2; TRBD1 is a possible D gene (5 bases). Trimming left V 5 bases short and J 3 bases short, with 16 bases between. The CDR3 covers 15 residues. Germline CDR1 is SGHTA and CDR2 is FQGTGA. The CDR3 is CASSAHGGIDYGYTF. The CDR3 DNA reads TGTGCCAGCAGCGCACACGGGGGTATTGACTATGGCTACACCTTC.